The rows below give T cell receptor beta chains drawn from one sample of a study of T cell responses to AZD1222 COVID-19 vaccine. Using immunoSEQ multiplex PCR, the repertoire was profiled, and TCRdb retains in-frame clones only, with some absent. This table has some 130,000 clones, 65% to 90% appearing once. The starting material was peripheral blood, obtained on day 0 of AZD1222 vaccination. The origin of the receptors is an adult in good health. Each CDR3 is given with its conserved first and last residue. D genes are given only for firm matches. Some rows mark clone size as missing; the rest say once, few, many or name a class of expanded clone.

TRBV10-3,once,-,TRBJ2-1,CAIALRDSYNEQFF,TGTGCCATCGCCCTAAGGGATTCCTACAATGAGCAGTTCTTC
TRBV6-6,-,TRBD1,TRBJ1-1,CASSYDPGGTEAFF,TGTGCCAGCAGTTACGATCCAGGGGGCACTGAAGCTTTCTTT
TRBV4-1,-,TRBD1,TRBJ2-7,CASSPGGQASASYEQYF,TGCGCCAGCAGTCCAGGGGGACAGGCCTCAGCTTCCTACGAGCAGTACTTC
TRBV4-1,few,TRBD1,TRBJ1-4,CASSRSGTGLNEKLFF,TGCGCCAGCAGCCGGTCGGGGACAGGGTTAAATGAAAAACTGTTTTTT
TRBV2,-,TRBD1,TRBJ1-2,CASSDPRQGLNYGYTF,TGTGCCAGCAGTGACCCTCGACAGGGGCTAAACTATGGCTACACCTTC
TRBV7-9,-,TRBD1,TRBJ1-2,CAATKGDRVGYTF,TGTGCCGCCACTAAGGGGGACAGGGTTGGCTACACCTTC
TRBV4-3,-,-,TRBJ1-1,CASSQLYSNTEAFF,TGCGCCAGCAGCCAACTTTATAGTAACACTGAAGCTTTCTTT
TRBV10-3,-,TRBD2,TRBJ2-3,CAIRASGGTDTQYF,TGTGCCATCAGAGCTAGCGGGGGGACAGATACGCAGTATTTT
TRBV7-2,-,TRBD1,TRBJ1-6,CASSFGTTGGSENAHF,TGTGCCAGCAGCTTTGGGACGACAGGGGGCTCCGAAAACGCCCACTTT
TRBV11-3,-,TRBD2,TRBJ2-1,CASSFGLAGSEQFF,TGTGCCAGCAGCTTCGGACTAGCGGGGTCTGAGCAGTTCTTC